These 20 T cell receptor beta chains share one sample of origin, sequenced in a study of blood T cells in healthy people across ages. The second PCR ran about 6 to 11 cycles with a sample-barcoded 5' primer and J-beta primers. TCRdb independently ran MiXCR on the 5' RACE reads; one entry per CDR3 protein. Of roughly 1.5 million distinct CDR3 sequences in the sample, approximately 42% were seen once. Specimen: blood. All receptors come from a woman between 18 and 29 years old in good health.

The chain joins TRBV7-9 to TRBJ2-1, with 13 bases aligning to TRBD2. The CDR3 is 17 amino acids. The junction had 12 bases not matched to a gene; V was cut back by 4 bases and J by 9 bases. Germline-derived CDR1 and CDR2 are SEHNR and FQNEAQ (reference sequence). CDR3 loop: CASSSTPGLAGRREQFF. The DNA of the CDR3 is TGTGCCAGCAGCTCAACACCGGGACTAGCGGGACGACGTGAGCAGTTCTTC.

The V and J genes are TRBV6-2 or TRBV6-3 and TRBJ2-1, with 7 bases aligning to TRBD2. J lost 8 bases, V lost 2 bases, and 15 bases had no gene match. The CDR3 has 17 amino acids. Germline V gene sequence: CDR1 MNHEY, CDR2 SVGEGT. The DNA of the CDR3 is TGTGCCAGCAGTTACGCAAGACTAGCTATCCGACTTGATGAGCAGTTCTTC. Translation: CASSYARLAIRLDEQFF.

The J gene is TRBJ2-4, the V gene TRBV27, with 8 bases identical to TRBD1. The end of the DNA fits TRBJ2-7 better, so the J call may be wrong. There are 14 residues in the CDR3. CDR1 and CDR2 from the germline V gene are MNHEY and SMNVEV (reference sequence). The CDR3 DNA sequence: TGTGCCAGCAGAAAGCAGGGGGCAACGGGCGAGCAGTACTTC. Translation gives CASRKQGATGEQYF.

CDR3 loop: CAWSGNWEDEQYF. In DNA form, the CDR3 reads TGTGCCTGGAGTGGAAATTGGGAGGACGAGCAGTACTTC. The V and J genes are TRBV30 and TRBJ2-7, with TRBD2 as a possible D gene (6 bases). Germline lookup yields CDR1 GTSNPN and CDR2 SVGIG (reference sequence). The CDR3 covers 13 residues. V lost 1 base, J lost 5 bases, and 12 bases lay in between.

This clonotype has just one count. The CDR3 reads CASKGLAGSYEQYF. CDR3 coding DNA: TGTGCCAGTAAGGGACTAGCGGGCTCCTACGAGCAGTACTTC. The chain joins TRBV19 to TRBJ2-7; 12 nucleotides agree with TRBD2. Per germline, CDR1 LNHDA and CDR2 SQIVND (reference sequence). With 7 bases clipped from V and 0 bases from J, the junction kept 1 base outside the gene matches. This CDR3 region has 14 residues.

The CDR3 sequence: CSVGGMPGQPQHF. The CDR3 DNA is TGCAGCGTTGGCGGCATGCCGGGTCAGCCCCAGCATTTT. The chain links TRBV29-1 to TRBJ1-5; D is undetermined. This CDR3 spans 13 amino acids. CDR1 SQVTM and CDR2 ANQGSEA come from the germline V gene. V was clipped by 4 bases and J by 6 bases, with 13 bases between them.

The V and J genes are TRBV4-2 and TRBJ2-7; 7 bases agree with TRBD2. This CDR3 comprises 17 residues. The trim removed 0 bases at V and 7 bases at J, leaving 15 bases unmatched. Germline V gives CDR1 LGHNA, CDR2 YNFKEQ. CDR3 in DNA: TGTGCCAGCAGCCAAGAGTGGGGAGGGCTTTTTTCACGTGAGCAGTACTTC. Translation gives CASSQEWGGLFSREQYF.

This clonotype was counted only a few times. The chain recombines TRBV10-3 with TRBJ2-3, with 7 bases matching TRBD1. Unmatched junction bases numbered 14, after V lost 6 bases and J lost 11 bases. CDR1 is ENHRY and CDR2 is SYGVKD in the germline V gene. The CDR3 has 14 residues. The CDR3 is CAIRPGHQGGGQYF. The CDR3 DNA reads TGTGCCATCAGACCGGGACACCAAGGGGGCGGGCAGTATTTT.

CDR3 amino acids: CASSRTEGTGANVLTF. The CDR3 DNA sequence: TGTGCCAGCAGCCGGACGGAGGGCACTGGGGCCAACGTCCTGACTTTC. The rearrangement uses TRBV3-1 and TRBJ2-6; a possible D gene is TRBD2 (6 bases). V was clipped by 4 bases and J by 2 bases, with 12 bases between them. Germline CDR1 and CDR2: LGHDT and YNNKEL (reference sequence). The CDR3 contains 16 residues. Using reference TRBV3-1 and TRBJ2-6 for the parts outside the CDR3, the full variable domain is DTAVSQTPKYLVTQMGNDKSIKCEQNLGHDTMYWYKQDSKKFLKIMFSYNNKELIINETVPNRFSPKSPDKAHLNLHINSLELGDSAVYFCASSRTEGTGANVLTFGAGSRLTVL.

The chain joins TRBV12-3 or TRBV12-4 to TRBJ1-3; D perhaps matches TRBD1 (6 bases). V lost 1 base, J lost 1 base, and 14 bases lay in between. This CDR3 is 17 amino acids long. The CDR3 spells CASSLEARGGSGNTIYF. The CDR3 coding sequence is TGTGCCAGCAGTTTAGAGGCCAGGGGAGGATCTGGAAACACCATATATTTT.

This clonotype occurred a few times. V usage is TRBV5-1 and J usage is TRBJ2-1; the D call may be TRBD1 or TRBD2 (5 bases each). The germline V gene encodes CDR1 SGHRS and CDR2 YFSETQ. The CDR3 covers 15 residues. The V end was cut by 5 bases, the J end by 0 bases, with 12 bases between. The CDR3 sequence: CASRGLASSYNEQFF. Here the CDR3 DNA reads TGCGCCAGCAGGGGGCTAGCCAGCTCCTACAATGAGCAGTTCTTC.

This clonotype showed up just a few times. DNA for the CDR3: TGCAGTGCTAGAGATAGGCAGGACAATCAGCCCCAGCATTTT. Its protein is CSARDRQDNQPQHF. The chain is built from TRBV20-1 and TRBJ1-5; D is uncertain. This CDR3 has 14 amino acids. Germline CDR1 reads DFQATT; CDR2 reads SNEGSKA (reference sequence). Trimming took off 0 bases at V and 3 bases at J, with 9 bases between the two ends.

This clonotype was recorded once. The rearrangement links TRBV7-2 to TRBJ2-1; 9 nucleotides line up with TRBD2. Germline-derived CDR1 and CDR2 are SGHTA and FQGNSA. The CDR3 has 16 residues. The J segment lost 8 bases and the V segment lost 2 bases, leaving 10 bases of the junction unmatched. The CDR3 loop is CASSLRGLAGRDEQFF. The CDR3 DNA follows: TGTGCCAGCAGCTTAAGGGGGCTAGCGGGGAGGGATGAGCAGTTCTTC.

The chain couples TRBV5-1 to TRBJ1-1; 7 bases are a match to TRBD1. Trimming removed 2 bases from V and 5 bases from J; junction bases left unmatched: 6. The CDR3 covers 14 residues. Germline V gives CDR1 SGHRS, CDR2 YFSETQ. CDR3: CASSLQGPGTEAFF. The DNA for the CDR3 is TGCGCCAGCAGCTTACAGGGGCCGGGGACTGAAGCTTTCTTT.

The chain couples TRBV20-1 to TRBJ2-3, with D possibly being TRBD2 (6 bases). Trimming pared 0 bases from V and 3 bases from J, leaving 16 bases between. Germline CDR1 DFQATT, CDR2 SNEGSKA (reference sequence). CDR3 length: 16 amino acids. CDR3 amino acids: CSARELGGAGTDTQYF. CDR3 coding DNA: TGCAGTGCTAGAGAATTGGGGGGAGCAGGTACAGATACGCAGTATTTT.

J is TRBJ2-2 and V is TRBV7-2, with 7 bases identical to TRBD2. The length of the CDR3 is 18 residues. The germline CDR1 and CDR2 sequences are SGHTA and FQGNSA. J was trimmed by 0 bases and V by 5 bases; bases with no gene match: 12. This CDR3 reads CASSLLPKAGSNTGELFF. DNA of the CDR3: TGTGCCAGCAGCCTCCTACCAAAAGCGGGGTCGAACACCGGGGAGCTGTTTTTT.

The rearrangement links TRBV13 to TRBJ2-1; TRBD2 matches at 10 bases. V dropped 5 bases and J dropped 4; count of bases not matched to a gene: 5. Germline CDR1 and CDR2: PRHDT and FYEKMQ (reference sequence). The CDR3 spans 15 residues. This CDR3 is CASSHSGGGYNEQFF. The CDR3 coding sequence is TGTGCCAGCAGCCACAGCGGGGGGGGGTACAATGAGCAGTTCTTC.

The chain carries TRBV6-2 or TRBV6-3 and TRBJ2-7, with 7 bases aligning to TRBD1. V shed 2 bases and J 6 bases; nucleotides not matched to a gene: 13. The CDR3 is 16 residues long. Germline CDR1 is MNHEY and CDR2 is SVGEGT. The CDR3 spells CASSYPPGTEPPEQYF. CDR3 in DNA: TGTGCCAGCAGTTACCCTCCCGGGACAGAACCTCCCGAGCAGTACTTC.

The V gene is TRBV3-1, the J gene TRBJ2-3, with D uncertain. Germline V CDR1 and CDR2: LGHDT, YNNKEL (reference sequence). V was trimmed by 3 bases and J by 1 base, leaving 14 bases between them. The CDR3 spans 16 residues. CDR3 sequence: CASSHRRGRRTDTQYF. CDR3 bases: TGTGCCAGCAGCCACAGACGCGGCAGACGCACAGATACGCAGTATTTT.

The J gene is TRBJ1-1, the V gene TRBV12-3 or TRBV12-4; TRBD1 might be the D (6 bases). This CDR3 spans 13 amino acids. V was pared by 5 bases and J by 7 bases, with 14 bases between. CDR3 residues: CASSGAGAVEAFF. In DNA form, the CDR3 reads TGTGCCAGCAGTGGGGCGGGGGCGGTTGAAGCTTTCTTT.